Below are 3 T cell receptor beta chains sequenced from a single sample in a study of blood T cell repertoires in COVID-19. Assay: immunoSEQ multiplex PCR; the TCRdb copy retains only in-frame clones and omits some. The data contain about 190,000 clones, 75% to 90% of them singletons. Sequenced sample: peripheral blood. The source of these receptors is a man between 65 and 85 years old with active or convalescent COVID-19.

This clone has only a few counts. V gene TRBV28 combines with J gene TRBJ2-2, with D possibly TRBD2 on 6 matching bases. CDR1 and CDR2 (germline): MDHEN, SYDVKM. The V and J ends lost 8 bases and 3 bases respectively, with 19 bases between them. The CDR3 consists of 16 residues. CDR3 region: CASYQTSGLYTGELFF. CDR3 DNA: TGTGCCAGCTATCAAACGTCGGGACTGTACACCGGGGAGCTGTTTTTT.

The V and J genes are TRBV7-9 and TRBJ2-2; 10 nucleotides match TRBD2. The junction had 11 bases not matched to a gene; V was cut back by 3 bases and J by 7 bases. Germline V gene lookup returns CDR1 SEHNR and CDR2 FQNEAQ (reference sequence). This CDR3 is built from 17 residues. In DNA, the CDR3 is TGTGCCAGCAGCTTTCTCCTAGCGGGAGTCGGGGACGGGGAGCTGTTTTTT. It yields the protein CASSFLLAGVGDGELFF.

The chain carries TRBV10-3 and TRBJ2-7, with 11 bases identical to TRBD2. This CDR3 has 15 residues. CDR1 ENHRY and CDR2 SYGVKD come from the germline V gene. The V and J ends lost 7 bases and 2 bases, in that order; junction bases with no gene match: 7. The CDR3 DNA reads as TGTGCCATCAAAATGACTAGCGGGGCTACCTACGAGCAGTACTTC. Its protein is CAIKMTSGATYEQYF.